Below, 2 T cell receptor beta chains from the same sample are listed, as sequenced in a study of blood T cell repertoires in COVID-19. TCRdb's table, derived via immunoSEQ multiplex PCR, lists solely in-frame clones and lacks some. The sample contains 150,000 or so clones, 75% to 85% of which appear only once. The sample taken for sequencing was peripheral blood. Receptors originate from a human donor with acute or convalescent COVID-19. The donor label of this sample is uncertain.

The CDR3 loop is CASSPLSSGVGETQYF. The CDR3 region has the DNA TGTGCCAGCAGCCCACTTTCTAGCGGGGTTGGGGAGACCCAGTACTTC. The chain combines TRBV3-1 (or the pseudogene TRBV3-2) with TRBJ2-5, with 9 bases lining up with TRBD2. The V gene's germline CDR1 is LGHDT and CDR2 YNNKEL (reference sequence). CDR3 length equals 16 residues. With 4 bases clipped from V and 5 bases from J, the junction kept 11 bases outside the gene matches.

This chain joins TRBV11-1 and TRBJ2-5, with a weak D call TRBD1 (6 bases). Deletions cut 8 bases from V and 5 bases from J, with 18 bases between. CDR1 is SGHAT, CDR2 FQDESV, per germline (reference sequence). This CDR3 has 14 residues. CDR3 coding DNA: TGTGCCAGCTCCTGGCCAGGGACATTGGAGACCCAGTACTTC. This codes for CASSWPGTLETQYF.